This T cell receptor (beta chain) was recorded in a study of cytomegalovirus exposure and HLA in healthy donors. PCR primers comprised 60 Vbeta and 13 Jbeta primers. Method: immunoSEQ multiplex PCR; TCRdb's copy keeps in-frame clones and lacks some. The listing contains 100,000 to 150,000 clones. This CDR3 comprises 14 residues. The V and J ends lost 5 bases and 5 bases respectively, with 16 bases between them. The V gene's germline CDR1 is SGHTA and CDR2 FQGTGA. This chain uses TRBV7-3 with TRBJ2-7, with a possible D match to TRBD2 (6 bases). The receptor comes from a man aged 18-30 years in good health and CMV-seronegative. Sequencing input: PBMCs. CDR3 loop: CASSPGGPVDEQYF. CDR3 bases: TGTGCCAGCAGCCCCGGAGGGCCCGTCGACGAGCAGTACTTC.